This TCR beta chain was obtained from a study of cytomegalovirus exposure and HLA in healthy donors. PCR used 60 Vbeta primers and 13 Jbeta primers. Measured with immunoSEQ multiplex PCR; TCRdb has only the in-frame clones, and not every one. The sample yields 100,000 to 150,000 clones, 75% to 85% seen once. Germline V lookup: CDR1 MNHNS, CDR2 SASEGT. The CDR3 covers 14 residues. V lost 2 bases, J lost 1 base, and 1 base stayed unmatched. Whole-study results and caveats: The study had only CMV serostatus as immune exposure information.

Concerning this clone: Its antigen is unidentified.

The clonotype was recovered from a male donor in good health and CMV-seronegative. The sample taken for sequencing was PBMCs. The chain employs TRBV6-1 and TRBJ1-2; 7 positions match TRBD1. For the CDR3, the DNA is TGTGCCAGCAGTGAATGGGACAGTAACTATGGCTACACCTTC. It codes for CASSEWDSNYGYTF.